The rows below give T cell receptor beta chains drawn from one sample of a study of Graves' ophthalmopathy and Graves' hyperthyroidism. TCRdb reprocessed the multiplex PCR reads with MiXCR, giving one entry per CDR3 protein. The sample shows about 550,000 distinct CDR3 sequences, approximately 35% of them seen only once. The sample consisted of peripheral blood or thyroid tissue (not recorded which). These receptor sequences come from an adult man with Graves' hyperthyroidism. Both conserved end residues are part of each CDR3. D genes are given only for firm matches. The listing skips clone size in some rows; elsewhere it reads once, few, many or a size class.

cdr3_nt: TGTGCCAGCAACTTCAGGGGTAGCAATCAGCCCCAGCATTTT
cdr3_aa: CASNFRGSNQPQHF
v_call: TRBV2
cdr3_length: 14
clone_size: many
j_call: TRBJ1-5
d_call: .

cdr3_nt: TGTGCCAGCAGCCAGATTGGGGAGGATGAGCAGTACTTC
cdr3_aa: CASSQIGEDEQYF
v_call: TRBV10-2
cdr3_length: 13
clone_size: .
j_call: TRBJ2-7
d_call: .

cdr3_nt: TGCAGTGCTACGCGGGGGGGCCTGACCAATGAGCAGTACTTC
cdr3_aa: CSATRGGLTNEQYF
v_call: TRBV20-1
cdr3_length: 14
clone_size: .
j_call: TRBJ2-7
d_call: TRBD2

cdr3_nt: TGTGCCAGCAGCTCCCCCGGAGGGACGTCCACCGGGGAGCTGTTTTTT
cdr3_aa: CASSSPGGTSTGELFF
v_call: TRBV7-3
cdr3_length: 16
clone_size: few
j_call: TRBJ2-2
d_call: .

cdr3_nt: TGCAGTGCGCGGTCGCTAAGTGGGACCCAGTACTTC
cdr3_aa: CSARSLSGTQYF
v_call: TRBV20-1
cdr3_length: 12
clone_size: many
j_call: TRBJ2-5
d_call: .

cdr3_nt: TGTGCCACCCAAACAGGCGCTGAAGCTTTCTTT
cdr3_aa: CATQTGAEAFF
v_call: TRBV24-1
cdr3_length: 11
clone_size: few
j_call: TRBJ1-1
d_call: .

cdr3_nt: TGTGCCAGCAGCCTCGCTAGCGGGGAGCGGGAGACCCAGTACTTC
cdr3_aa: CASSLASGERETQYF
v_call: TRBV7-3
cdr3_length: 15
clone_size: .
j_call: TRBJ2-5
d_call: TRBD2

cdr3_nt: TGTGCCATCAGTGAGGGACAGGGGGCCGGGGAGCTCCTCTTT
cdr3_aa: CAISEGQGAGELLF
v_call: TRBV10-3
cdr3_length: 14
clone_size: .
j_call: TRBJ1-1
d_call: TRBD1

cdr3_nt: TGTGCCAGCAGCTTGGTGGGTTGGGTCACAGATACGCAGTATTTT
cdr3_aa: CASSLVGWVTDTQYF
v_call: TRBV5-4
cdr3_length: 15
clone_size: .
j_call: TRBJ2-3
d_call: .

cdr3_nt: TGTGCCAGCAGCTTTGGACAGAGCTCTGGAAACACCATATATTTT
cdr3_aa: CASSFGQSSGNTIYF
v_call: TRBV5-8
cdr3_length: 15
clone_size: .
j_call: TRBJ1-3
d_call: .

cdr3_nt: TGTGCCACCAGTGCAGAGGGAGCCTATGGCTACACCTTC
cdr3_aa: CATSAEGAYGYTF
v_call: TRBV24-1
cdr3_length: 13
clone_size: once
j_call: TRBJ1-2
d_call: .

cdr3_nt: TGTGCCAGCAGTTTGAGGGGACTTGCATACAATGAGCAGTTCTTC
cdr3_aa: CASSLRGLAYNEQFF
v_call: TRBV24-1
cdr3_length: 15
clone_size: once
j_call: TRBJ2-1
d_call: .

cdr3_nt: TGTGCCAGCAGCGCTAAAGAGGACACTGAAGCTTTCTTT
cdr3_aa: CASSAKEDTEAFF
v_call: TRBV7-6
cdr3_length: 13
clone_size: many
j_call: TRBJ1-1
d_call: .

cdr3_nt: TGTGCCAGCAGCCCATGGGGTGGATTCAACGAGCAGTACTTC
cdr3_aa: CASSPWGGFNEQYF
v_call: TRBV9
cdr3_length: 14
clone_size: many
j_call: TRBJ2-7
d_call: .

cdr3_nt: TGTGCCAGTAGTAAAAAAACTAGCGGGAGTTGGCCCGGGCAGTACTTC
cdr3_aa: CASSKKTSGSWPGQYF
v_call: TRBV19
cdr3_length: 16
clone_size: .
j_call: TRBJ2-7
d_call: TRBD2

cdr3_nt: TGTGCCAGCAGCTTTTACAGGGGGCGCGTCATGGATGGCTACACCTTC
cdr3_aa: CASSFYRGRVMDGYTF
v_call: TRBV7-9
cdr3_length: 16
clone_size: .
j_call: TRBJ1-2
d_call: TRBD1

cdr3_nt: TGCAGTGCTAGAGGGAGTTCGACTAATGAAAAACTGTTTTTT
cdr3_aa: CSARGSSTNEKLFF
v_call: TRBV20-1
cdr3_length: 14
clone_size: .
j_call: TRBJ1-4
d_call: .

cdr3_nt: TGTGCCAGCAGTTCCGGACCATTTGGGGTCTCACCCCTCCACTTT
cdr3_aa: CASSSGPFGVSPLHF
v_call: TRBV6-1
cdr3_length: 15
clone_size: many
j_call: TRBJ1-6
d_call: .

cdr3_nt: TGTGCCAGCAGAACCCCAGGGGGCGTTGGCTACACCTTC
cdr3_aa: CASRTPGGVGYTF
v_call: TRBV28
cdr3_length: 13
clone_size: few
j_call: TRBJ1-2
d_call: TRBD1

cdr3_nt: TGTGCCAGCAGTGGACCGGGACCCCTGAGCTCCTATAATTCACCCCTCCACTTT
cdr3_aa: CASSGPGPLSSYNSPLHF
v_call: TRBV12-3/TRBV12-4
cdr3_length: 18
clone_size: .
j_call: TRBJ1-6
d_call: .

cdr3_nt: TGTGCCAGCAGCTTTCATCTAGCGGGGGCGCAGTACTTC
cdr3_aa: CASSFHLAGAQYF
v_call: TRBV7-2
cdr3_length: 13
clone_size: .
j_call: TRBJ2-7
d_call: TRBD2

cdr3_nt: TGTGCCAGCAGTTTGAATGGGGTGCGGACAGGGGGCACCGGGGAGCTGTTTTTT
cdr3_aa: CASSLNGVRTGGTGELFF
v_call: TRBV5-4
cdr3_length: 18
clone_size: .
j_call: TRBJ2-2
d_call: TRBD1

cdr3_nt: TGTGCCAGCAGCGCCCACCGGGACAGGGCTTCACCCCTCCACTTT
cdr3_aa: CASSAHRDRASPLHF
v_call: TRBV11-2
cdr3_length: 15
clone_size: many
j_call: TRBJ1-6
d_call: TRBD1

cdr3_nt: TGTGCCAGCAGCTCCATCCTCGGACTAGAGGGGTCTGCGCGTGGCTACACCTTC
cdr3_aa: CASSSILGLEGSARGYTF
v_call: TRBV11-3
cdr3_length: 18
clone_size: many
j_call: TRBJ1-2
d_call: .

cdr3_nt: TGCAGTGCTAGACCAAAGGGGTACTCCGAGACCCAGTACTTC
cdr3_aa: CSARPKGYSETQYF
v_call: TRBV20-1
cdr3_length: 14
clone_size: .
j_call: TRBJ2-5
d_call: .

cdr3_nt: TGTGCCAGTAGTATAGCTGGGCAGGGTGATCAGCCCCAGCATTTT
cdr3_aa: CASSIAGQGDQPQHF
v_call: TRBV19
cdr3_length: 15
clone_size: .
j_call: TRBJ1-5
d_call: .

cdr3_nt: TGTGCCAGCAGTTTGCTAGCGGGAGACGTAGAGACCCAGTACTTC
cdr3_aa: CASSLLAGDVETQYF
v_call: TRBV12-3/TRBV12-4
cdr3_length: 15
clone_size: many
j_call: TRBJ2-5
d_call: TRBD2

cdr3_nt: TGTGCCAGCAGCTTGGGCGGTCGGGCGTACCAAGAGACCCAGTACTTC
cdr3_aa: CASSLGGRAYQETQYF
v_call: TRBV5-6
cdr3_length: 16
clone_size: many
j_call: TRBJ2-5
d_call: .

cdr3_nt: TGCAGCGCGGAAGGAACTAGCGAAGATAAGCAGTTCTTC
cdr3_aa: CSAEGTSEDKQFF
v_call: TRBV29-1
cdr3_length: 13
clone_size: .
j_call: TRBJ2-1
d_call: TRBD2

cdr3_nt: TGCGCCAGCAGCTTGGGGGGGACTAGCGGGGACCAAGAGACCCAGTACTTC
cdr3_aa: CASSLGGTSGDQETQYF
v_call: TRBV5-1
cdr3_length: 17
clone_size: few
j_call: TRBJ2-5
d_call: TRBD2

cdr3_nt: TGTGCCAGCAGCGTAGCTTCGGGGGAGGGAGAGACCCAGTACTTC
cdr3_aa: CASSVASGEGETQYF
v_call: TRBV9
cdr3_length: 15
clone_size: .
j_call: TRBJ2-5
d_call: TRBD2

cdr3_nt: TGTGCCAGCAACCCCTGGAGGGCCAACACTGAAGCTTTCTTT
cdr3_aa: CASNPWRANTEAFF
v_call: TRBV6-5
cdr3_length: 14
clone_size: few
j_call: TRBJ1-1
d_call: .

cdr3_nt: TGTGCCAGCAGTCCACTGGGCCAGGGCGGTGGCTACACCTTC
cdr3_aa: CASSPLGQGGGYTF
v_call: TRBV25-1
cdr3_length: 14
clone_size: many
j_call: TRBJ1-2
d_call: .

cdr3_nt: TGTGCCAGCAGCTTACACCAGGGGGAGCTGTTTTTT
cdr3_aa: CASSLHQGELFF
v_call: TRBV7-9
cdr3_length: 12
clone_size: many
j_call: TRBJ2-2
d_call: .

cdr3_nt: TGTGCCTGGAGTGTCGGTAAAGACAATCAGCCCCAGCATTTT
cdr3_aa: CAWSVGKDNQPQHF
v_call: TRBV10-3
cdr3_length: 14
clone_size: .
j_call: TRBJ1-5
d_call: .

cdr3_nt: TGTGCCAGCAGTTCGGGGGCAGGGGGATTTGGCTACACCTTC
cdr3_aa: CASSSGAGGFGYTF
v_call: TRBV12-3/TRBV12-4
cdr3_length: 14
clone_size: many
j_call: TRBJ1-2
d_call: TRBD1

cdr3_nt: TGTGCCAGCACCATCTGGGGGACAGCCTCTGGAAACACCATATTTTTT
cdr3_aa: CASTIWGTASGNTIFF
v_call: TRBV7-9
cdr3_length: 16
clone_size: .
j_call: TRBJ1-3
d_call: TRBD1

cdr3_nt: TGTGCCATCAGCCGACTAGCGGGACAGAGCCAAGAGACCCAGTACTTC
cdr3_aa: CAISRLAGQSQETQYF
v_call: TRBV10-3
cdr3_length: 16
clone_size: .
j_call: TRBJ2-5
d_call: TRBD2

cdr3_nt: TGCAGTGCTCTTCGACCGAGCGGAGGGAGCAATCAGCCCCAGTACTTC
cdr3_aa: CSALRPSGGSNQPQYF
v_call: TRBV20-1
cdr3_length: 16
clone_size: .
j_call: TRBJ2-5
d_call: .

cdr3_nt: TGTGCCAGCAGTGAAAACTCAGAAGAGACCCAGTACTTC
cdr3_aa: CASSENSEETQYF
v_call: TRBV2
cdr3_length: 13
clone_size: many
j_call: TRBJ2-5
d_call: .